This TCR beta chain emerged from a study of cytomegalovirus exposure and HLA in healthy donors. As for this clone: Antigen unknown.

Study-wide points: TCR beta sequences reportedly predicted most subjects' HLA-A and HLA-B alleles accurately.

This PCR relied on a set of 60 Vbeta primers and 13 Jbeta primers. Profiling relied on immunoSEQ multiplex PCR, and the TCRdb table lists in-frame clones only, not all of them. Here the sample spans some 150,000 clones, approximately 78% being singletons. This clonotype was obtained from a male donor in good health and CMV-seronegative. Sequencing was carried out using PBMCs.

The CDR3 bases are TGTGCCAGCAGCCTAAGGGCTAGCGGATACGAGCAGTACTTC. It yields the protein CASSLRASGYEQYF. The chain joins TRBV11-3 to TRBJ2-7; TRBD2 matches 7 bases. Germline trimming cut 5 bases from V and 4 bases from J; bases unmatched to any gene: 8. The CDR3 is 14 amino acids. Germline loops: CDR1 SGHNT, CDR2 YENEEA.